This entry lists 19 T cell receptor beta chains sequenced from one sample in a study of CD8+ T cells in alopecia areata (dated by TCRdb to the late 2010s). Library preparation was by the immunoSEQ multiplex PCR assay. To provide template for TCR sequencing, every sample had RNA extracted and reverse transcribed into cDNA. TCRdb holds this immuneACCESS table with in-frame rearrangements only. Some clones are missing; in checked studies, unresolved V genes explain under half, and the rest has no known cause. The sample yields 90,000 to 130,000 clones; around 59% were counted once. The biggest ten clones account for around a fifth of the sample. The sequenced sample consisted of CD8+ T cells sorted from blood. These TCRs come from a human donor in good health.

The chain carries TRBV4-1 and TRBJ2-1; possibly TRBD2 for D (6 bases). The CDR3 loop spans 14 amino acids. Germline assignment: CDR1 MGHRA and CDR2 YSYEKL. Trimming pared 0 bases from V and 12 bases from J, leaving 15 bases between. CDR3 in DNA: TGCGCCAGCAGCCAAGATCCGGGAGACAAAGTGCAGTTCTTC. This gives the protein CASSQDPGDKVQFF.

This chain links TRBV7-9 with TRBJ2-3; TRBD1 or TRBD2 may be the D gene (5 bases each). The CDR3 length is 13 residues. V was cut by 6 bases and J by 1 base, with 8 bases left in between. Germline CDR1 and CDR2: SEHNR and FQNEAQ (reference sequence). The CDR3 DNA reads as TGTGCCAGCAGTAGGGGACGCACAGATACGCAGTATTTT. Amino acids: CASSRGRTDTQYF.

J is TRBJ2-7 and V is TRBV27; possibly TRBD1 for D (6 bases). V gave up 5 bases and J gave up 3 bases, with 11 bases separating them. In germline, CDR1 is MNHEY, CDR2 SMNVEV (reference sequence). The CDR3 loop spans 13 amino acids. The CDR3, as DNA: TGTGCCAGCAGTACAGGGCCGCACTACGAGCAGTACTTC. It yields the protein CASSTGPHYEQYF.

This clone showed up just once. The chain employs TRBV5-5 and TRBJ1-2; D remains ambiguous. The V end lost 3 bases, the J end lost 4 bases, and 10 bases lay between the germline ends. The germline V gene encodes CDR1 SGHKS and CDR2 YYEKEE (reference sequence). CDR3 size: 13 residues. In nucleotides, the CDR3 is TGTGCCAGCAGCTCCTACGGCGGCTATGGCTACACCTTC. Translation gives CASSSYGGYGYTF.

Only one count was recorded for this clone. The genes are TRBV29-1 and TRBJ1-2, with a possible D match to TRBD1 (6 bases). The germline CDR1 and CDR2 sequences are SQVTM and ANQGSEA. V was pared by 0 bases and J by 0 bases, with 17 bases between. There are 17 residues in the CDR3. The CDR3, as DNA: TGCAGCGTTGAAGATGATGGGGGGGCGCGCCCTAACTATGGCTACACCTTC. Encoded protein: CSVEDDGGARPNYGYTF.

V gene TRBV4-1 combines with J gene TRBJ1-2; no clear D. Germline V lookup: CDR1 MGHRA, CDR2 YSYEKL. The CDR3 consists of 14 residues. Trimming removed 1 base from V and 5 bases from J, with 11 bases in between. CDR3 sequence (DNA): TGCGCCAGCAGCCAAGTGGCGGTGTCGTATGGCTACACCTTC. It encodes CASSQVAVSYGYTF.

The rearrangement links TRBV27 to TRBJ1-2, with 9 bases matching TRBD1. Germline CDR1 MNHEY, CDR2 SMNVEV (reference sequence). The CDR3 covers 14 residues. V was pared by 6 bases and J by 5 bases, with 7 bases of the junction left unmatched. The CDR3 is CASRRTGARYGYTF. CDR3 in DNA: TGTGCCAGCAGACGGACAGGGGCACGGTATGGCTACACCTTC.

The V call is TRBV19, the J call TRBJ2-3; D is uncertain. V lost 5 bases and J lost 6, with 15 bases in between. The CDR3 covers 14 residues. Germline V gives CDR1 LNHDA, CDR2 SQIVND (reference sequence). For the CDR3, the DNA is TGTGCCAGTAGTGCGGACCCCGCCCTGGATACGCAGTATTTT. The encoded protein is CASSADPALDTQYF.

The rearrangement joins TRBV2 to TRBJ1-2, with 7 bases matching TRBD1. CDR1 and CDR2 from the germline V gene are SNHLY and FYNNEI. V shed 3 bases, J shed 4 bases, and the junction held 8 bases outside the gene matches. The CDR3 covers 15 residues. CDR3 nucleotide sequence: TGTGCCAGCAGTGAGGCGTCAGGGGGGATCTATGGCTACACCTTC. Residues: CASSEASGGIYGYTF.

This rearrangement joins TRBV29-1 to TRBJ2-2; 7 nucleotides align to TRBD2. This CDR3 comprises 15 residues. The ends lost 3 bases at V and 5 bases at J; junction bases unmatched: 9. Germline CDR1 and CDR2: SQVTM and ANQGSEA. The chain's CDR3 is CSVEGRGDRTGELFF. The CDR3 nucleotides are TGCAGCGTTGAGGGACGGGGGGATCGGACCGGGGAGCTGTTTTTT.

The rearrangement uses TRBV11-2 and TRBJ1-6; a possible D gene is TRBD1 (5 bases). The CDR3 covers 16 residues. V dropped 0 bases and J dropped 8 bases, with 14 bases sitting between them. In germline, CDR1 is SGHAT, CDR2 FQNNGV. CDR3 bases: TGTGCCAGCAGCTTAGATTTCGGGGGGAGTTATTCACCCCTCCACTTT. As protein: CASSLDFGGSYSPLHF.

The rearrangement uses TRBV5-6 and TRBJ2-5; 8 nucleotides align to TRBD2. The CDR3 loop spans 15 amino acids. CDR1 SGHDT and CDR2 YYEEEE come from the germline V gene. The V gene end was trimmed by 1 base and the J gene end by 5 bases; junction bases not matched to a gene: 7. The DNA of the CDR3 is TGTGCCAGCAGCTTGTCGCGGGGGGTCCAGGAGACCCAGTACTTC. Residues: CASSLSRGVQETQYF.

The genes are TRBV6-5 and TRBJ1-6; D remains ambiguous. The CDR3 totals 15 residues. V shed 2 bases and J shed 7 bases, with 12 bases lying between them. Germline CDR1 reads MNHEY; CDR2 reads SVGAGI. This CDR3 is CASSYGDQTNSPLHF. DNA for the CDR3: TGTGCCAGCAGTTACGGTGACCAGACGAATTCACCCCTCCACTTT.

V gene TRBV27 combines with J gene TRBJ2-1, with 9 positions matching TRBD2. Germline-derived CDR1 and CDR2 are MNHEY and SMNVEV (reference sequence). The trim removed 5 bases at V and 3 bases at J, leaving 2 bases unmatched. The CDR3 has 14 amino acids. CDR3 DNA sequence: TGTGCCAGCAGTGCGGGGGGGGTCTACAATGAGCAGTTCTTC. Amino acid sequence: CASSAGGVYNEQFF.

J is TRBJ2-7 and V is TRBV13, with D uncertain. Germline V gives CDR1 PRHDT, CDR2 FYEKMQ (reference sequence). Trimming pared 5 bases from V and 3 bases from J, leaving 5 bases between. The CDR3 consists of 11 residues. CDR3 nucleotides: TGTGCCAGCAGCGACCTCTACGAGCAGTACTTC. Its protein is CASSDLYEQYF.

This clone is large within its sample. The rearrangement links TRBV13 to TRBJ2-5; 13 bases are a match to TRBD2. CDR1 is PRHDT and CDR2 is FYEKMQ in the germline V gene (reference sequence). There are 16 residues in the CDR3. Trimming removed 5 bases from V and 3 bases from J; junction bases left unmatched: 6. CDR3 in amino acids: CASSQLGLAGEETQYF. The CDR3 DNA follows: TGTGCCAGCAGCCAGCTAGGACTAGCGGGGGAAGAGACCCAGTACTTC.

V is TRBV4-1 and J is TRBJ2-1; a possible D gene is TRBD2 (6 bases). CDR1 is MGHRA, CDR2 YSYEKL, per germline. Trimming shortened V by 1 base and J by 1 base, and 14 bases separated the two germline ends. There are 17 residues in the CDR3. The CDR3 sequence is CASSQGGVRESYNEQFF. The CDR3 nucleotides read TGCGCCAGCAGCCAAGGCGGGGTTCGGGAGTCCTACAATGAGCAGTTCTTC.

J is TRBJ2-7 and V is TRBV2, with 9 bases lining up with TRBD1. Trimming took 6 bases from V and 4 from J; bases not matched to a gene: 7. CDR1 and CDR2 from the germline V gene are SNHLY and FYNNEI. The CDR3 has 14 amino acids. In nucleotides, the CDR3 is TGTGCCAGCAGAGCCGGGACAGGGTCGTACGAGCAGTACTTC. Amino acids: CASRAGTGSYEQYF.

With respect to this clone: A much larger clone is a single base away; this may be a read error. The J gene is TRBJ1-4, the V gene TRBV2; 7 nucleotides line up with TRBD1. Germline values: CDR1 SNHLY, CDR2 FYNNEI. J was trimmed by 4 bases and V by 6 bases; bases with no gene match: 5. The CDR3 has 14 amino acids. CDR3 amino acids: CASSPGQFNEKLFF. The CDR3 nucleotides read TGTGCCAGCAGCCCGGGACAGTTTAATGAAAAACTGTTTTTT.